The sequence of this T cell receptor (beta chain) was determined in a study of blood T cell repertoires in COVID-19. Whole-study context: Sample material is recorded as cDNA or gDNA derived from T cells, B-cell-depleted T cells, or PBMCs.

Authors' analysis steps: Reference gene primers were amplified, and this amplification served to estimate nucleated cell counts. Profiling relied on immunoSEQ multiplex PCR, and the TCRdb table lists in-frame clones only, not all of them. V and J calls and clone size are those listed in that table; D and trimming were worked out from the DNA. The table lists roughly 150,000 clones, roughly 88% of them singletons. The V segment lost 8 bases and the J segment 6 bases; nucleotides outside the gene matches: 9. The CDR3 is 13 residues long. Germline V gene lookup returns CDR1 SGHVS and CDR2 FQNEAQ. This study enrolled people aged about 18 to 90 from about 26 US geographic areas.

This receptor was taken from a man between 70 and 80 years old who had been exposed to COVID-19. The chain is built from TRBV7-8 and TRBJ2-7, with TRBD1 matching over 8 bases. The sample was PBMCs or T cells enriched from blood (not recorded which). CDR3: CASGGQVVGEQYF. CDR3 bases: TGTGCCAGCGGGGGACAGGTCGTGGGCGAGCAGTACTTC.